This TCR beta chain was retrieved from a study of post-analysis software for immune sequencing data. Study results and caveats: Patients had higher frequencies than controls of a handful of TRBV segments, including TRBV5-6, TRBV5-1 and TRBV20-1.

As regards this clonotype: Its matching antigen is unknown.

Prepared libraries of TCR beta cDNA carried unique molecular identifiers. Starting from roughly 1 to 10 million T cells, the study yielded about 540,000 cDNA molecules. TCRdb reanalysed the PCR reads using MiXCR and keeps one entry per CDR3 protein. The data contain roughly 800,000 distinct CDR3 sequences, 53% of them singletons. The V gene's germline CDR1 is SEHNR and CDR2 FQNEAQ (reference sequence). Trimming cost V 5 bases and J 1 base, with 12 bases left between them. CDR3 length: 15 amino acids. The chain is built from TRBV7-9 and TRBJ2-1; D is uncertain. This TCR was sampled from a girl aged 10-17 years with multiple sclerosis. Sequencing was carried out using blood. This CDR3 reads CASSLRSSSYNEQFF. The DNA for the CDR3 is TGTGCCAGCAGCCTTAGAAGCTCATCCTACAATGAGCAGTTCTTC.